This T cell receptor beta chain was obtained from a study of blood T cell repertoires in COVID-19. The CDR3 is 16 amino acids. Germline trimming cut 2 bases from V and 7 bases from J; bases unmatched to any gene: 9. Germline V CDR1 and CDR2: LGHNA, YSLEER. TCRdb's copy holds only in-frame clones and misses some; the assay was immunoSEQ multiplex PCR. Of about 230,000 clones in the sample, roughly 91% were seen once. This receptor was obtained from a woman aged 25-40 years with acute COVID-19. The V call is TRBV4-3, the J call TRBJ2-1, with 9 bases lining up with TRBD1. The sequenced sample consisted of PBMCs or T cells enriched from blood (not recorded which). The CDR3 nucleotides are TGCGCCAGCAGCCAACTGGGACAGGGAAGCGGGAATGAGCAGTTCTTC. Its translation: CASSQLGQGSGNEQFF.